This entry describes one TCR beta chain. Its antigen is not known. The sample is drawn from a study of T cell responses to AZD1222 COVID-19 vaccine. Regarding the study as a whole: Repertoire sampling occurred only after the peak T cell response.

The CDR3 contains 18 residues. Sequencing was performed with immunoSEQ multiplex PCR; in TCRdb, only in-frame clones are kept and a portion is missing. The table lists 120,000 to 150,000 clones, roughly 87% of them singletons, with around 1.5% in the top ten. The rearrangement uses TRBV21-1 and TRBJ1-5. TRBV21-1 is recorded as a pseudogene. The sequence was collected from an adult who received the AZD1222 COVID-19 vaccine. Material: peripheral blood, obtained 28 days after the second AZD1222 dose. CDR3 protein: CASSKARRRGFSNQPQHF. CDR3 coding DNA: TGTGCCAGCAGCAAAGCGCGGAGGAGGGGGTTTAGCAATCAGCCCCAGCATTTT.